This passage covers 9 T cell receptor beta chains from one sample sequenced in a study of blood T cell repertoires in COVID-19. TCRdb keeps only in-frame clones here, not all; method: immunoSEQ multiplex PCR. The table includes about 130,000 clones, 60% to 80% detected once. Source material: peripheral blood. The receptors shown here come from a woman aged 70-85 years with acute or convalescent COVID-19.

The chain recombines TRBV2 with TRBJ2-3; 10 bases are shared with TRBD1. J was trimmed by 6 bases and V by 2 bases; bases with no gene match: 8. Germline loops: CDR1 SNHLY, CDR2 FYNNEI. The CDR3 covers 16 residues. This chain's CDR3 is CASSELGDRGGDTQYF. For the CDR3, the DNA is TGTGCCAGCAGTGAACTGGGGGACAGGGGCGGGGATACGCAGTATTTT.

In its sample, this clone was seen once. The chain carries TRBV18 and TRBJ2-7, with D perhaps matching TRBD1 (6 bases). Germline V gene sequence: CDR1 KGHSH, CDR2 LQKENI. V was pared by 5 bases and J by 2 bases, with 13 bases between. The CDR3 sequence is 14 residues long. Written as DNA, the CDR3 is TGTGCCAGCTCAGCCGGGACAAGGCCCTACGAGCAGTACTTC. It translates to CASSAGTRPYEQYF. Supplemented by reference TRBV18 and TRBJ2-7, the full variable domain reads NAGVMQNPRHLVRRRGQEARLRCSPMKGHSHVYWYRQLPEEGLKFMVYLQKENIIDESGMPKERFSAEFPKEGPSILRIQQVVRGDSAAYFCASSAGTRPYEQYFGPGTRLTVT.

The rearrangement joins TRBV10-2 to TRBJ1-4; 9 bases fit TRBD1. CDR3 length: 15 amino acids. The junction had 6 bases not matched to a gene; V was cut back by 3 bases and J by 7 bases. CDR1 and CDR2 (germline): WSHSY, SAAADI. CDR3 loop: CASSDPGQGGEKLFF. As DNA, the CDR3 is TGCGCCAGCAGTGATCCGGGACAGGGCGGTGAAAAACTGTTTTTT.

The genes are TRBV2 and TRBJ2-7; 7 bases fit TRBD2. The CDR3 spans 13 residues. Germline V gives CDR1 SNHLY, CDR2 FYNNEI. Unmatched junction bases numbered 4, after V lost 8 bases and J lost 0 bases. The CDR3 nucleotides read TGTGCCAGCGTGCGGGGGAGCTCCTACGAGCAGTACTTC. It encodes CASVRGSSYEQYF.

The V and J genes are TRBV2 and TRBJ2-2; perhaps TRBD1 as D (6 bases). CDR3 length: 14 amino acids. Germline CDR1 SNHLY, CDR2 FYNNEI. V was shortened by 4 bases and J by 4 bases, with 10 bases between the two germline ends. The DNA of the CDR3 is TGTGCCAGCAGTGTAAGACAGGCCACCGGGGAGCTGTTTTTT. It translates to CASSVRQATGELFF.

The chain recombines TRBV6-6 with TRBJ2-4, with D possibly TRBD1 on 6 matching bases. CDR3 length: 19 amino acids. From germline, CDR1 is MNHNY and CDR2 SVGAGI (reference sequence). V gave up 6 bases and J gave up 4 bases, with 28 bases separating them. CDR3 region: CASSSHPGAAPSTKNIQYF. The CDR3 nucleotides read TGTGCCAGCAGCTCTCACCCAGGGGCCGCACCGAGTACAAAAAACATTCAGTACTTC.

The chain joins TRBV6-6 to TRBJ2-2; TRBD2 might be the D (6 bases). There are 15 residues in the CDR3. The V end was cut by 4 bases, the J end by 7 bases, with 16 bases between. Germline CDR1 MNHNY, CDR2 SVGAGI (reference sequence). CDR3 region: CASSSDWGGGGELFF. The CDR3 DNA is TGTGCCAGCAGTTCGGACTGGGGAGGTGGCGGGGAGCTGTTTTTT.

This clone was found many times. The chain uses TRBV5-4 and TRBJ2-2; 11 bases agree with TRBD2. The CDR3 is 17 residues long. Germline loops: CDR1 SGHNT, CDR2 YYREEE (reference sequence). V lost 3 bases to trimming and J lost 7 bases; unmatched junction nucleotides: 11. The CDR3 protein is CASSYLAGGKDIGELFF. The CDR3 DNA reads TGTGCCAGCAGCTATTTAGCGGGAGGGAAAGATATCGGGGAGCTGTTTTTT. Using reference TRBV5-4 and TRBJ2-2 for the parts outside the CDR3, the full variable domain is ETGVTQSPTHLIKTRGQQVTLRCSSQSGHNTVSWYQQALGQGPQFIFQYYREEENGRGNFPPRFSGLQFPNYSSELNVNALELDDSALYLCASSYLAGGKDIGELFFGEGSRLTVL.

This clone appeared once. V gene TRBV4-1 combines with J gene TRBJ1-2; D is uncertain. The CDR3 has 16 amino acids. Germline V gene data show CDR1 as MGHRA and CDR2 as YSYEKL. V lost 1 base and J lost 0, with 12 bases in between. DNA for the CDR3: TGCGCCAGCAGCCAAGCGGTTGCTAATACTAACTATGGCTACACCTTC. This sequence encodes CASSQAVANTNYGYTF.